A single sample gave rise to the 17 T cell receptor beta chains below, sequenced in a study of blood T cell repertoires in COVID-19. Sequenced by immunoSEQ multiplex PCR; TCRdb stores in-frame clones only, minus some. Counted here are about 190,000 clones, approximately 88% occurring once; the ten biggest clones make up approximately 7%. The specimen was peripheral blood. The receptor source for this set is a man in his forties with acute or convalescent COVID-19.

The chain is built from TRBV5-1 and TRBJ2-7; a weak D match, TRBD2 (6 bases). This CDR3 comprises 15 residues. Trimming took 7 bases from V and 2 from J, leaving 19 bases between them. Per germline, CDR1 SGHRS and CDR2 YFSETQ. The CDR3, as DNA: TGCGCCAGCGGTGGAGGAGGGGCGGGGACCTACGAGCAGTACTTC. Its translation is CASGGGGAGTYEQYF.

The J gene is TRBJ2-3, the V gene TRBV5-1; TRBD2 matches at 11 bases. Trimming took 4 bases from V and 6 from J; bases not matched to a gene: 7. This CDR3 region has 15 residues. Per germline, CDR1 SGHRS and CDR2 YFSETQ. The CDR3 bases are TGCGCCAGCAGCCCACTAGCGGGGGCTGGGGATACGCAGTATTTT. Amino acid sequence: CASSPLAGAGDTQYF.

The chain carries TRBV29-1 and TRBJ2-3; 9 nucleotides line up with TRBD1. V shed 6 bases, J shed 4 bases, and the junction held 11 bases outside the gene matches. The CDR3 consists of 15 residues. Per the germline V gene, CDR1 is SQVTM and CDR2 is ANQGSEA. The CDR3: CSVHHDRGFADTQYF. CDR3 DNA sequence: TGCAGCGTGCACCACGACAGGGGGTTTGCAGATACGCAGTATTTT.

Written as DNA, the CDR3 is TGTGCCAGCAGTTTGTGGGGCGGGAGTGGAGCTTTCTTT. It is translated as CASSLWGGSGAFF. This sequence joins TRBV28 and TRBJ1-1, with a weak D call TRBD1 (5 bases). The V end was cut by 3 bases, the J end by 10 bases, with 15 bases between. Per the germline V gene, CDR1 is MDHEN and CDR2 is SYDVKM. The CDR3 extends over 13 amino acids.

The J gene is TRBJ2-5, the V gene TRBV5-1; TRBD2 aligns across 7 bases. This CDR3 has 14 amino acids. Per germline, CDR1 SGHRS and CDR2 YFSETQ. V was pared by 4 bases and J by 4 bases, with 7 bases of the junction left unmatched. CDR3 residues: CASSEGLRRETQYF. In nucleotides, the CDR3 is TGCGCCAGCAGCGAGGGACTACGGCGAGAGACCCAGTACTTC.

This chain joins TRBV4-2 and TRBJ2-5; TRBD1 agrees at 10 bases. V was pared by 4 bases and J by 2 bases, with 13 bases of the junction left unmatched. From germline, CDR1 is LGHNA and CDR2 YNFKEQ. There are 18 residues in the CDR3. The CDR3 DNA follows: TGTGCCAGCAGCCGAACCGGGACAGGGGCCGGGGGACAAGAGACCCAGTACTTC. Amino acids: CASSRTGTGAGGQETQYF.

This chain connects TRBV2 to TRBJ1-2; 7 bases map to TRBD1. Trimming at V came to 8 bases and at J to 2 bases, leaving 5 bases not matched to a gene. Germline V CDR1 and CDR2: SNHLY, FYNNEI. This CDR3 has 13 amino acids. CDR3 in amino acids: CASRRTGNYGYTF. The CDR3, as DNA: TGTGCCAGCCGACGGACAGGCAACTATGGCTACACCTTC.

J is TRBJ1-5 and V is TRBV7-2; maybe TRBD1 (6 bases). There are 15 residues in the CDR3. Germline V gives CDR1 SGHTA, CDR2 FQGNSA. V lost 1 base, J lost 6 bases, and 13 bases lay in between. CDR3 in DNA: TGTGCCAGCAGCTTAGGGGGCGGGGGGCCTCAGCCCCAGCATTTT. Amino acids: CASSLGGGGPQPQHF.

This sequence joins TRBV6-6 and TRBJ2-5; D perhaps matches TRBD2 (6 bases). The V and J ends lost 2 bases and 3 bases respectively, with 10 bases between them. This CDR3 is built from 14 residues. Germline V gene data show CDR1 as MNHNY and CDR2 as SVGAGI (reference sequence). Here the CDR3 DNA reads TGTGCCAGCAGTTACGGCGGGGCCAAAGAGACCCAGTACTTC. Protein product: CASSYGGAKETQYF.

The chain joins TRBV4-3 to TRBJ2-2, with 9 positions matching TRBD1. The CDR3 totals 15 residues. CDR1 and CDR2 from the germline V gene are LGHNA and YSLEER. The V segment lost 6 bases and the J segment 5 bases; nucleotides outside the gene matches: 7. CDR3 amino acids: CASRQTGGKTGELFF. The CDR3 DNA follows: TGCGCCAGCAGGCAAACAGGGGGCAAGACCGGGGAGCTGTTTTTT.

This clone showed up just a few times. This chain uses TRBV5-6 with TRBJ2-7; D remains ambiguous. The CDR3 has 13 amino acids. The V gene lost 1 base and the J gene lost 2 bases, with 7 bases spanning the gap. In germline, CDR1 is SGHDT, CDR2 YYEEEE. CDR3 amino acids: CASSLTRAYEQYF. As DNA, the CDR3 is TGTGCCAGCAGCTTGACTCGTGCCTACGAGCAGTACTTC.

The chain uses TRBV5-6 and TRBJ2-5, with D unresolved. Germline values: CDR1 SGHDT, CDR2 YYEEEE. The CDR3 length is 12 residues. Trimming left V 1 base short and J 9 bases short, with 10 bases between. CDR3 protein: CASSLNGSPQYF. In nucleotides, the CDR3 is TGTGCCAGCAGCTTGAACGGGTCCCCCCAGTACTTC.

J is TRBJ2-7 and V is TRBV5-1; TRBD1 agrees at 7 bases. The CDR3 is 16 amino acids. The germline CDR1 and CDR2 sequences are SGHRS and YFSETQ. V was clipped by 0 bases and J by 2 bases; unmatched bases: 8. Written as DNA, the CDR3 is TGCGCCAGCAGCTTGGCCCCGGGACAGACTACCTACGAGCAGTACTTC. This gives the protein CASSLAPGQTTYEQYF.

This sequence joins TRBV6-1 and TRBJ1-3; perhaps TRBD1 as D (6 bases). This CDR3 is 17 amino acids long. Trimming shortened V by 4 bases and J by 1 base, and 17 bases separated the two germline ends. Germline-derived CDR1 and CDR2 are MNHNS and SASEGT. The CDR3 DNA reads TGTGCCAGCAGTGTGGGGGACACGGGCTCTTCTGGAAACACCATATATTTT. It yields the protein CASSVGDTGSSGNTIYF.

The J gene is TRBJ1-4, the V gene TRBV25-1, with TRBD1 matching over 10 bases. The CDR3 consists of 16 residues. CDR1 is MGHDK, CDR2 SYGVNS, per germline. Unmatched junction bases numbered 4, after V lost 0 bases and J lost 6 bases. This CDR3 is CASSEYGTGVDEKLFF. CDR3 DNA: TGTGCCAGCAGTGAATACGGGACAGGGGTTGATGAAAAACTGTTTTTT.

The chain links TRBV6-2 or TRBV6-3 to TRBJ2-2; 8 nucleotides align to TRBD1. V was clipped by 4 bases and J by 3 bases; unmatched bases: 10. Germline CDR1 and CDR2: MNHEY and SVGEGT. The CDR3 runs to 17 residues. The CDR3 sequence is CASSWARDRKYTGELFF. In DNA, the CDR3 is TGTGCCAGCAGTTGGGCTCGGGACAGGAAATACACCGGGGAGCTGTTTTTT.

The J gene is TRBJ1-6, the V gene TRBV28; D gene uncertain. Germline V gene data show CDR1 as MDHEN and CDR2 as SYDVKM. CDR3 size: 15 residues. Trimming took off 6 bases at V and 7 bases at J, with 16 bases between the two ends. The CDR3 bases are TGTGCCAGCAGCCCCTCCGCAGGTTGGAATTCACCCCTCCACTTT. Amino acids: CASSPSAGWNSPLHF.